Below, one T cell receptor (beta chain) is given with its context. Here immunoSEQ multiplex PCR was the method, and the copy in TCRdb shows in-frame clones only, minus some. This table holds 33,000 or so clones, roughly four fifths found once. This sample is drawn from a study of PD-L1 blockade in urothelial cancer. Study-wide context: Patients began atezolizumab, 1,200 mg intravenously every 3 weeks, in the mid-2010s. T cell content in blood samples showed a median of around 140,000. Blood was tested 3 weeks (second dose) and 6 weeks into treatment.

The time point was: pretreatment peripheral blood. V trimming: 3 bases; J trimming: 5 bases; junction bases outside the gene matches: 4. Germline V gives CDR1 SGDLS, CDR2 YYNGEE. The CDR3 contains 14 residues. V and J are TRBV9 and TRBJ2-5; 10 bases line up with TRBD1. The sample here was PBMCs, taken around atezolizumab (anti-PD-L1) treatment. The clonotype comes from a man aged 60 to 75 with urothelial cancer. The CDR3 region is CASSGQGAPETQYF. CDR3 nucleotide sequence: TGTGCCAGCAGCGGACAGGGGGCCCCGGAGACCCAGTACTTC.